This passage covers 23 T cell receptor beta chains from one sample sequenced in a study of shared clonotypes between healthy human individuals. The assay was immunoSEQ multiplex PCR, and TCRdb's table has in-frame clones only and misses some. The sample includes a few hundred thousand clones, more than 95% seen only once; the top ten take about 0.057%. The source material was naive CD4+ T cells sorted from blood. Subset in this sample: CD45RA+ positively selected. The receptors were sampled from a woman in her thirties in good health.

The chain uses TRBV9 and TRBJ1-2; 7 nucleotides line up with TRBD1. CDR1 is SGDLS, CDR2 YYNGEE, per germline. The length of the CDR3 is 16 residues. Trimming removed 0 bases from V and 5 bases from J; junction bases left unmatched: 10. The CDR3 loop is CASSVGPDRPAYGYTF. DNA for the CDR3: TGTGCCAGCAGCGTAGGGCCGGACAGGCCAGCATATGGCTACACCTTC.

J is TRBJ2-3 and V is TRBV27; D remains ambiguous. Trimming took off 3 bases at V and 0 bases at J, with 10 bases between the two ends. CDR1 and CDR2 (germline): MNHEY, SMNVEV (reference sequence). The CDR3 has 15 residues. CDR3 sequence reads: CASSLRPGSTDTQYF. The CDR3 nucleotides are TGTGCCAGCAGTTTGAGACCGGGTAGCACAGATACGCAGTATTTT.

The chain employs TRBV28 and TRBJ2-1, with TRBD1 identical over 7 bases. Trimming cost V 6 bases and J 4 bases; bases outside gene matches: 3. This CDR3 is 13 amino acids long. Germline loops: CDR1 MDHEN, CDR2 SYDVKM. As DNA, the CDR3 is TGTGCCAGCAGGGCAGGGGGTTACAATGAGCAGTTCTTC. Translating gives CASRAGGYNEQFF.

The table lists this clone with a count of one. V usage is TRBV30 and J usage is TRBJ1-2; D unresolved. Germline V lookup: CDR1 GTSNPN, CDR2 SVGIG (reference sequence). Trimming took 2 bases from V and 2 from J, leaving 6 bases between them. The CDR3 is made up of 12 amino acids. The CDR3 coding sequence is TGTGCCTGGAGTCGCTCCAACTATGGCTACACCTTC. Encoded protein: CAWSRSNYGYTF.

V gene TRBV6-5 combines with J gene TRBJ2-2; tentative D call: TRBD1 (5 bases). Germline CDR1 and CDR2: MNHEY and SVGAGI. V was shortened by 2 bases and J by 5 bases, with 12 bases between the two germline ends. CDR3 length equals 15 residues. CDR3 in DNA: TGTGCCAGCAGTTACGTCCAGGGAAGAACCGGGGAGCTGTTTTTT. Translating gives CASSYVQGRTGELFF.

The chain couples TRBV25-1 to TRBJ2-5; no definite D call. TRBJ2-7 matches the DNA end more closely, so the J call is doubtful. From germline, CDR1 is MGHDK and CDR2 SYGVNS. The CDR3 is 12 amino acids. The CDR3 reads CASSDTTYEQYF. CDR3 in DNA: TGTGCCAGCAGTGACACGACCTACGAGCAGTACTTC.

This chain connects TRBV5-1 to TRBJ2-1, with 10 bases that match TRBD2. With 3 bases clipped from V and 3 bases from J, the junction kept 6 bases outside the gene matches. The CDR3 has 16 amino acids. Germline V gene lookup returns CDR1 SGHRS and CDR2 YFSETQ. CDR3 protein: CASSSPGTSDYNEQFF. The CDR3 DNA reads as TGCGCCAGCAGCTCGCCCGGGACTAGCGACTACAATGAGCAGTTCTTC.

V is TRBV7-9 and J is TRBJ2-1; perhaps TRBD2 as D (5 bases). This CDR3 region has 13 residues. Deletions cut 5 bases from V and 4 bases from J, with 9 bases between. Germline V gene data show CDR1 as SEHNR and CDR2 as FQNEAQ (reference sequence). The CDR3 coding sequence is TGTGCCAGCAGCCTCAGCGGTTACAATGAGCAGTTCTTC. It yields the protein CASSLSGYNEQFF.

V and J are TRBV6-6 and TRBJ2-5; TRBD2 agrees at 13 bases. Germline trimming cut 6 bases from V and 4 bases from J; bases unmatched to any gene: 5. Germline assignment: CDR1 MNHNY and CDR2 SVGAGI (reference sequence). The CDR3 has 15 amino acids. DNA for the CDR3: TGTGCCAGCAGCTATACTAGCGGGAGGGGAGAGACCCAGTACTTC. Its protein is CASSYTSGRGETQYF.

V gene TRBV4-1 combines with J gene TRBJ1-3, with D unclear. The V gene's germline CDR1 is MGHRA and CDR2 YSYEKL. The CDR3 runs 15 residues. The germline V and J ends were trimmed by 1 base and 2 bases, with 9 bases remaining between them. The CDR3 bases are TGCGCCAGCAGCCAAGTTCAGATTGCTGGAAACACCATATATTTT. Its protein product is CASSQVQIAGNTIYF.

CDR3 sequence reads: CASSVAIDGELYFF. The CDR3 DNA reads as TGCGCCAGCAGTGTGGCGATCGACGGGGAGCTGTACTTTTTT. The V gene is TRBV10-2, the J gene TRBJ2-2, with D perhaps TRBD2 (5 bases). The V gene's germline CDR1 is WSHSY and CDR2 SAAADI. With 4 bases removed from V and 17 bases from J, the gap between germline ends came to 23 bases. The CDR3 has 14 amino acids.

V and J are TRBV28 and TRBJ2-3; 15 positions agree with TRBD2. The CDR3 is 13 amino acids. The germline gives CDR1 MDHEN, CDR2 SYDVKM. V was clipped by 8 bases and J by 6 bases; unmatched bases: 0. This CDR3 is CASGTSGRDTQYF. The DNA for the CDR3 is TGTGCCAGCGGGACTAGCGGGAGGGATACGCAGTATTTT.

This chain uses TRBV29-1 with TRBJ1-1; no clear D gene. Trimming left V 4 bases short and J 4 bases short, with 7 bases between. Germline CDR1 is SQVTM and CDR2 is ANQGSEA. This CDR3 has 11 amino acids. CDR3 nucleotides: TGCAGCGTTGTTTGGGGCACTGAAGCTTTCTTT. Amino acids: CSVVWGTEAFF.

The chain employs TRBV28 and TRBJ2-7; D is unclear. Per the germline V gene, CDR1 is MDHEN and CDR2 is SYDVKM. The CDR3 totals 13 residues. Between the trimmed V and J ends, which lost 2 bases and 4 bases, there was a span of 9 bases. CDR3 region: CASSLGRHYEQYF. The CDR3 DNA follows: TGTGCCAGCAGTTTAGGACGGCATTACGAGCAGTACTTC.

The rearrangement links TRBV30 to TRBJ2-6; D not resolved. Trimming pared 5 bases from V and 4 bases from J, leaving 12 bases between. This CDR3 is built from 14 residues. The germline gives CDR1 GTSNPN, CDR2 SVGIG (reference sequence). CDR3 loop: CAWGKGSGANVLTF. The CDR3 DNA is TGTGCCTGGGGTAAGGGTTCCGGGGCCAACGTCCTGACTTTC.

The chain uses TRBV4-1 and TRBJ1-2, with D possibly being TRBD1 (6 bases). Between the trimmed V and J ends, which lost 6 bases and 6 bases, there was a span of 17 bases. Germline V gene data show CDR1 as MGHRA and CDR2 as YSYEKL. This CDR3 has 14 residues. CDR3 protein: CASRPTGLRHGYTF. The CDR3 nucleotides read TGCGCCAGCAGACCCACAGGGCTTCGTCATGGCTACACCTTC.

The chain links TRBV2 to TRBJ2-1; 15 bases agree with TRBD2. The germline CDR1 and CDR2 sequences are SNHLY and FYNNEI. The CDR3 runs to 15 residues. The V gene end was trimmed by 4 bases and the J gene end by 5 bases; junction bases not matched to a gene: 0. The CDR3: CASSGTSGRDNEQFF. For the CDR3, the DNA is TGTGCCAGCAGTGGGACTAGCGGGAGGGACAATGAGCAGTTCTTC.

V is TRBV11-2 and J is TRBJ1-5, with D possibly matching TRBD1 (5 bases). Per germline, CDR1 SGHAT and CDR2 FQNNGV. The CDR3 loop spans 17 amino acids. V lost 1 base to trimming and J lost 9 bases, with 22 bases between them. The CDR3 loop reads CASSLAIGYQGKRPQHF. In DNA, the CDR3 is TGTGCCAGCAGCTTAGCGATAGGGTACCAGGGAAAACGGCCCCAGCATTTT. Looking up the rest from reference TRBV11-2 and TRBJ1-5 gives the full variable domain: EAGVAQSPRYKIIEKRQSVAFWCNPISGHATLYWYQQILGQGPKLLIQFQNNGVVDDSQLPKDRFSAERLKGVDSTLKIQPAKLEDSAVYLCASSLAIGYQGKRPQHFGDGTRLSIL.

The chain couples TRBV7-8 to TRBJ2-7; a possible D gene is TRBD2 (6 bases). CDR1 is SGHVS, CDR2 FQNEAQ, per germline. The CDR3 covers 16 residues. Trimming cost V 2 bases and J 6 bases, with 20 bases left between them. The CDR3 DNA reads TGTGCCAGCAGCTTAAGTCAATTCGGGAGTCGTCCCGAGCAGTACTTC. This gives the protein CASSLSQFGSRPEQYF.

V gene TRBV6-4 combines with J gene TRBJ1-1, with a weak D call TRBD1 (5 bases). From germline, CDR1 is MRHNA and CDR2 SNTAGT. V lost 6 bases, J lost 3 bases, and 8 bases lay in between. The CDR3 runs to 12 residues. The CDR3 sequence is CASRGGDTEAFF. In DNA, the CDR3 is TGTGCCAGCAGAGGAGGGGACACTGAAGCTTTCTTT.

The chain recombines TRBV2 with TRBJ2-4; D remains unclear. Germline V lookup: CDR1 SNHLY, CDR2 FYNNEI. The CDR3 totals 16 residues. V shed 3 bases and J shed 0 bases, with 12 bases lying between them. The CDR3 nucleotides are TGTGCCAGCAGTGAGCGGCAATCACTAGCCAAAAACATTCAGTACTTC. Protein product: CASSERQSLAKNIQYF.

The chain links TRBV2 to TRBJ1-1, with TRBD1 as a possible D gene (6 bases). The germline V and J ends were trimmed by 2 bases and 8 bases, with 6 bases remaining between them. Germline-derived CDR1 and CDR2 are SNHLY and FYNNEI. The CDR3 loop spans 11 amino acids. This chain's CDR3 is CASSERGEAFF. The CDR3 nucleotides are TGTGCCAGCAGTGAAAGGGGGGAAGCTTTCTTT.

The J gene is TRBJ2-1, the V gene TRBV15; D ambiguous. CDR1 and CDR2 (germline): LNHNV, YYDKDF (reference sequence). There are 13 residues in the CDR3. Deletions cut 4 bases from V and 5 bases from J, with 9 bases between. DNA for the CDR3: TGTGCCACCAGCATTGACTCTAACAATGAGCAGTTCTTC. Its protein is CATSIDSNNEQFF.